This TCR beta chain was sequenced during a study of graft-versus-host responses after intestinal transplantation. Study-wide background: Tacrolimus and steroids were given for two to four years to all recipients after anti-thymocyte globulin induction. Regarding the study as a whole: Maximum circulating GvH clone levels tracked with early post-transplant HvG decreases. Marrow from the recipient contained GvH clones, some of which had appeared first in ileum or blood. High graft-versus-host to host-versus-graft clonal ratios were seen in allografts of patients with graft-donor T cell macrochimerism.

With V trimmed by 5 bases and J by 3 bases, 5 bases remained unmatched. The CDR3 spans 15 residues. Germline lookup yields CDR1 SGHRS and CDR2 YFSETQ. Comments on this clone: Its antigen is unknown.

Clones were sequenced by immunoSEQ multiplex PCR, and TCRdb holds only the in-frame ones, with some missing. The sample consists of under 30,000 clones, about 92% of them appearing once. The rearrangement links TRBV5-1 to TRBJ1-6; the match to TRBD1 covers 7 bases. The input for sequencing was PBMCs, taken 18 days after transplant. The clonotype originates from a human patient who received an intestinal transplant, so some T cells may come from the graft donor. The CDR3 loop reads CASRLGTDYNSPLHF. The CDR3 nucleotides are TGCGCCAGCAGGCTTGGGACAGACTATAATTCACCCCTCCACTTT.